The 20 T cell receptor beta chains reported below all come from one sample, sequenced in a study of beta chain features in type 1 diabetes. These receptors' targets are unknown. Sequencing targeted expressed TCRB transcripts, as all isolated RNA had been reverse transcribed. Assay: immunoSEQ multiplex PCR; the TCRdb copy retains only in-frame clones and omits some. This table has about 650,000 clones, roughly an eighth appearing once. Study outcomes and limitations: Type 1 diabetes patients had moderately but significantly shorter TCRB CDR3s in all four CD4+ subsets.

The sample comprised naive CD4+ T cells from blood. The receptors were sampled from a man younger than 40 with type 1 diabetes.

This clone was seen a few times. This rearrangement joins TRBV5-1 to TRBJ1-6, with a weak D call TRBD1 (5 bases). The CDR3 loop spans 15 amino acids. V was clipped by 7 bases and J by 0 bases, with 11 bases between them. Germline values: CDR1 SGHRS, CDR2 YFSETQ. The CDR3 protein is CASREDSSYNSPLHF. In nucleotides, the CDR3 is TGCGCCAGCCGAGAAGACAGCTCCTATAATTCACCCCTCCACTTT. The whole variable domain, remainder taken from reference TRBV5-1 and TRBJ1-6, is KAGVTQTPRYLIKTRGQQVTLSCSPISGHRSVSWYQQTPGQGLQFLFEYFSETQRNKGNFPGRFSGRQFSNSRSEMNVSTLELGDSALYLCASREDSSYNSPLHFGNGTRLTVT.

The chain is built from TRBV11-2 and TRBJ2-7, with D possibly matching TRBD1 (6 bases). Trimming took 1 base from V and 4 from J, leaving 8 bases between them. CDR3 size: 13 residues. Germline-derived CDR1 and CDR2 are SGHAT and FQNNGV. CDR3 nucleotides: TGTGCCAGCAGCTTAGGGACAGCGTACGAGCAGTACTTC. Protein product: CASSLGTAYEQYF.

There are a few counts of this clone. The CDR3 here is CAWTRGFGTNEKLFF. DNA of the CDR3: TGTGCCTGGACTAGGGGGTTCGGAACTAATGAAAAACTGTTTTTT. This chain joins TRBV30 and TRBJ1-4, with a weak D call TRBD1 (6 bases). With 4 bases removed from V and 1 base from J, the gap between germline ends came to 13 bases. Germline V CDR1 and CDR2: GTSNPN, SVGIG (reference sequence). The CDR3 is 15 amino acids. The complete variable domain, with remaining parts taken from reference TRBV30 and TRBJ1-4, reads SQTIHQWPATLVQPVGSPLSLECTVEGTSNPNLYWYRQAAGRGLQLLFYSVGIGQISSEVPQNLSASRPQDRQFILSSKKLLLSDSGFYLCAWTRGFGTNEKLFFGSGTQLSVL.

CDR3 in DNA: TGTGCCAGCAGCCCCTTATCGGGGGGGCACAATGAGCAGTTCTTC. It codes for CASSPLSGGHNEQFF. V gene TRBV7-6 combines with J gene TRBJ2-1, with TRBD2 matching over 8 bases. V trimming: 5 bases; J trimming: 5 bases; junction bases outside the gene matches: 8. The germline gives CDR1 SGHVS, CDR2 FNYEAQ. The CDR3 sequence is 15 residues long. The entire variable domain, with the rest obtained from reference TRBV7-6 and TRBJ2-1, is as follows: GAGVSQSPRYKVTKRGQDVALRCDPISGHVSLYWYRQALGQGPEFLTYFNYEAQQDKSGLPNDRFSAERPEGSISTLTIQRTEQRDSAMYRCASSPLSGGHNEQFFGPGTRLTVL.

This chain joins TRBV18 and TRBJ1-5; 9 positions agree with TRBD1. CDR1 is KGHSH and CDR2 is LQKENI in the germline V gene. The CDR3 sequence is 15 residues long. V was clipped by 3 bases and J by 7 bases; unmatched bases: 7. CDR3 DNA sequence: TGTGCCAGCTCACCTGGACAGGGGAGGGGACAGCCCCAGCATTTT. This gives the protein CASSPGQGRGQPQHF.

This clone occurred a few times. The genes are TRBV27 and TRBJ2-5; D is possibly TRBD2 (5 bases). CDR1 is MNHEY, CDR2 SMNVEV, per germline (reference sequence). The CDR3 runs to 14 residues. Trimming took 3 bases from V and 1 from J, leaving 9 bases between them. CDR3 protein: CASSLGRSQETQYF. The CDR3 DNA reads as TGTGCCAGCAGTTTGGGGAGATCCCAAGAGACCCAGTACTTC.

This clone was seen a handful of times. The rearrangement joins TRBV29-1 to TRBJ2-1; TRBD2 matches at 10 bases. CDR3 length equals 15 residues. The germline gives CDR1 SQVTM, CDR2 ANQGSEA. Unmatched junction bases numbered 6, after V lost 2 bases and J lost 5 bases. In DNA, the CDR3 is TGCAGCGTTGAAATGGGTACTAGCGGGGACAATGAGCAGTTCTTC. Its translation is CSVEMGTSGDNEQFF.

This chain links TRBV29-1 with TRBJ2-7, with 7 bases identical to TRBD1. This CDR3 spans 14 amino acids. J was trimmed by 2 bases and V by 0 bases; bases with no gene match: 4. Looked up from germline, CDR1 is SQVTM and CDR2 is ANQGSEA. CDR3 sequence: CSVEDRDRPYEQYF. CDR3 bases: TGCAGCGTTGAAGATCGGGACAGACCCTACGAGCAGTACTTC.

Regarding this clone: A much larger clonotype is one base distant, so this may be a read error. Other DNA sequences in this specimen translate into the identical CDR3. The CDR3, as DNA: TGTGCCAGCAGCTTAGCGGGGAGCTCCTACGAGCAGTACTTC. It codes for CASSLAGSSYEQYF. The V and J genes are TRBV7-2 and TRBJ2-7; maybe TRBD2 (5 bases). Per germline, CDR1 SGHTA and CDR2 FQGNSA. Trimming pared 0 bases from V and 0 bases from J, leaving 6 bases between. The CDR3 totals 14 residues.

This clone has only a few counts. The rearrangement links TRBV19 to TRBJ2-2; weak D call: TRBD1 (5 bases). Germline CDR1 is LNHDA and CDR2 is SQIVND (reference sequence). This CDR3 comprises 15 residues. V dropped 0 bases and J dropped 0 bases, with 5 bases sitting between them. This chain's CDR3 is CASSIDRANTGELFF. In DNA form, the CDR3 reads TGTGCCAGTAGTATAGACAGGGCGAACACCGGGGAGCTGTTTTTT.

The rearrangement joins TRBV7-2 to TRBJ1-2, with 8 bases that match TRBD1. Germline values: CDR1 SGHTA, CDR2 FQGNSA. Trimming at V came to 5 bases and at J to 8 bases, leaving 13 bases not matched to a gene. The CDR3 is made up of 15 amino acids. CDR3 protein: CASSMTQGAHKGYTF. The CDR3 DNA reads TGTGCCAGCAGCATGACGCAGGGGGCGCATAAGGGCTACACCTTC. Full variable domain (outside the CDR3, taken from reference TRBV7-2 and TRBJ1-2): GAGVSQSPSNKVTEKGKDVELRCDPISGHTALYWYRQSLGQGLEFLIYFQGNSAPDKSGLPSDRFSAERTGGSVSTLTIQRTQQEDSAVYLCASSMTQGAHKGYTFGSGTRLTVV.

The chain combines TRBV29-1 with TRBJ1-1; 10 nucleotides align to TRBD1. The J segment lost 4 bases and the V segment lost 4 bases, leaving 3 bases of the junction unmatched. Germline CDR1 and CDR2: SQVTM and ANQGSEA. The CDR3 contains 13 residues. As DNA, the CDR3 is TGCAGCGTTGGGACAGGGGGGTCCACTGAAGCTTTCTTT. Translated, it gives CSVGTGGSTEAFF.

The sample holds a few counts of this clone. The rearrangement uses TRBV28 and TRBJ2-7; the D gene is possibly TRBD2 (7 bases). The CDR3 covers 15 residues. Germline V lookup: CDR1 MDHEN, CDR2 SYDVKM. V was clipped by 6 bases and J by 3 bases, with 18 bases between them. CDR3 DNA sequence: TGTGCCAGCAGCCCCCTTACGGGGGGCCTCTACGAGCAGTACTTC. It specifies CASSPLTGGLYEQYF.

The chain has TRBV28 and TRBJ1-1; D is unclear. Between the trimmed V and J ends, which lost 1 base and 0 bases, there was a span of 3 bases. From germline, CDR1 is MDHEN and CDR2 SYDVKM. The CDR3 consists of 13 residues. The CDR3 spells CASSLSLNTEAFF. CDR3 sequence (DNA): TGTGCCAGCAGTTTATCCTTGAACACTGAAGCTTTCTTT.

This chain uses TRBV5-6 with TRBJ1-2; tentatively, D is TRBD1 (6 bases). The CDR3 extends over 14 amino acids. V was cut by 0 bases and J by 4 bases, with 10 bases left in between. Germline CDR1 is SGHDT and CDR2 is YYEEEE. The CDR3, as DNA: TGTGCCAGCAGCTTGGGCAGGGGAACCTATGGCTACACCTTC. Translating gives CASSLGRGTYGYTF.

The DNA for the CDR3 is TGTGCCTGGACTAGCGGGGGGAACAATGAGCAGTTCTTC. This sequence encodes CAWTSGGNNEQFF. The chain recombines TRBV30 with TRBJ2-1; TRBD2 agrees at 11 bases. Germline V gene sequence: CDR1 GTSNPN, CDR2 SVGIG (reference sequence). Losses at the gene ends were 4 bases for V and 5 bases for J; bases not matched to a gene: 1. There are 13 residues in the CDR3.

This clone was observed a handful of times. This chain connects TRBV6-5 to TRBJ2-1; 9 nucleotides line up with TRBD1. The germline V gene has CDR1 MNHEY and CDR2 SVGAGI. J gave up 2 bases and V 7 bases, and 6 bases lay outside the gene matches. The CDR3 length is 15 residues. This CDR3 reads CASTLDRGTYNEQFF. DNA of the CDR3: TGTGCCAGCACTCTGGACAGGGGTACCTACAATGAGCAGTTCTTC.

In this sample, this clone turned up once. The chain employs TRBV5-4 and TRBJ2-4; the match to TRBD2 covers 8 bases. The CDR3 length is 16 residues. The J segment lost 1 base and the V segment lost 4 bases, leaving 7 bases of the junction unmatched. Germline V gene lookup returns CDR1 SGHNT and CDR2 YYREEE (reference sequence). This chain's CDR3 is CASSSPGGSAKNIQYF. CDR3 nucleotides: TGTGCCAGCAGCAGCCCGGGGGGGTCGGCCAAAAACATTCAGTACTTC.

In DNA form, the CDR3 reads TGTGCCAGCACCCGGGGCCGGCTTCAGCGGGAGCAGTACTTC. It yields the protein CASTRGRLQREQYF. The chain carries TRBV5-6 and TRBJ2-7; D is possibly TRBD1 or TRBD2 (5 bases each). The CDR3 contains 14 residues. With 6 bases removed from V and 7 bases from J, the gap between germline ends came to 20 bases. Per germline, CDR1 SGHDT and CDR2 YYEEEE.

This clone has just a few counts. The V gene is TRBV6-6, the J gene TRBJ2-5, with unresolved D. CDR3 length: 11 amino acids. Per germline, CDR1 MNHNY and CDR2 SVGAGI (reference sequence). V lost 4 bases to trimming and J lost 6 bases, with 6 bases between them. The CDR3 is CASSSSKTQYF. The CDR3 DNA reads TGTGCCAGCAGTTCTTCCAAGACCCAGTACTTC.